Sequencing of this T cell receptor (beta chain) was carried out in a study of patients and donors after allogeneic stem cell transplantation. TCRdb fed the RT-PCR reads into MiXCR, producing one record per CDR3 protein. This table has some 200,000 distinct CDR3 sequences, less than 45% appearing once. Germline loops: CDR1 MGHDK, CDR2 SYGVNS. V lost 6 bases to trimming and J lost 9 bases, with 11 bases between them. The length of the CDR3 is 11 residues. Sequenced input: blood, either unsorted or a sorted T cell fraction (not recorded which). The receptor comes from a human donor who was either an allogeneic HSCT recipient or a stem cell or donor lymphocyte infusion donor (not recorded which). It is not recorded whose cells these are; they may come from a transplant donor. The chain uses TRBV25-1 and TRBJ1-1; D is unresolved. The CDR3 region is CASSQVFQAFF. The CDR3 region has the DNA TGTGCCAGCAGCCAGGTGTTCCAAGCTTTCTTT.